A single sample is the source of the 3 T cell receptor beta chains below, sequenced in a study of cytomegalovirus exposure and HLA in healthy donors. Profiled with immunoSEQ multiplex PCR; TCRdb holds only in-frame clones, not every one. The sample lists 300,000 to 400,000 clones; around 90% were seen once. The sample taken for sequencing was PBMCs. These receptors all stem from a man aged 30-40 years in good health and CMV-seronegative.

The chain couples TRBV10-1 to TRBJ1-5, with TRBD1 matching over 8 bases. Germline V CDR1 and CDR2: WNHNN, SYGVQD (reference sequence). The trim removed 6 bases at V and 6 bases at J, leaving 10 bases unmatched. CDR3 length equals 15 residues. The CDR3 bases are TGCGCCAGCAGACTTGGGGCAGGGGGCTGTCAGCCCCAGCATTTT. Protein product: CASRLGAGGCQPQHF.

The genes are TRBV19 and TRBJ1-5, with 7 nucleotides matching TRBD1. V lost 3 bases and J lost 7; bases outside the gene matches: 3. Germline CDR1 and CDR2: LNHDA and SQIVND (reference sequence). The CDR3 is 13 residues long. CDR3 bases: TGTGCCAGTAGTATCGACAGGGACCAGCCCCAGCATTTT. This codes for CASSIDRDQPQHF.

The V gene is TRBV19, the J gene TRBJ1-1, with 8 bases identical to TRBD1. J lost 0 bases, V lost 6 bases, and 6 bases had no gene match. Germline V gene data show CDR1 as LNHDA and CDR2 as SQIVND (reference sequence). There are 15 residues in the CDR3. The DNA for the CDR3 is TGTGCCAGTAGCCTCCAGGGGGCAATGAACACTGAAGCTTTCTTT. Translating it yields CASSLQGAMNTEAFF.